The rows below give T cell receptor beta chains drawn from one sample of a study of shared clonotypes between healthy human individuals. Produced via immunoSEQ multiplex PCR; TCRdb's table is partial and in-frame only. The sample includes approximately 810,000 clones, about 91% of them seen just once. The source material was naive CD8+ T cells sorted from blood. These receptors were collected from a man aged 25 to 40 in good health. The CDR3 runs from the conserved cysteine through the conserved F or W. The D gene is left open where the match is weak. Only part of the rows carry a size: once, few, many, or a class if the clone is expanded.

d_gene: TRBD1
j_gene: TRBJ2-2
abundance: NA
v_gene: TRBV18
CDR3nt: TGTGCCAGCTCAGACCGGACAGGCTTAGAGGAGCTGTTTTTT
CDR3aa: CASSDRTGLEELFF

d_gene: TRBD1
j_gene: TRBJ2-7
abundance: once
v_gene: TRBV4-1
CDR3nt: TGCGCCAGCAGCCAAGGGGACAGCGGCTACGAGCAGTACTTC
CDR3aa: CASSQGDSGYEQYF

d_gene: NA
j_gene: TRBJ2-1
abundance: once
v_gene: TRBV11-2
CDR3nt: TGTGCCAGCAGCTCGGACAGAGACAATGAGCAGTTCTTC
CDR3aa: CASSSDRDNEQFF

d_gene: TRBD2
j_gene: TRBJ2-7
abundance: NA
v_gene: TRBV11-2
CDR3nt: TGTGCCAGCAGGTCCAGTACGTCTAGCGGTTCCTACGAGCAGTACTTC
CDR3aa: CASRSSTSSGSYEQYF

d_gene: NA
j_gene: TRBJ1-1
abundance: NA
v_gene: TRBV28
CDR3nt: TGTGCCAGCAGTTTCCGCCTGGGACCTGAAGCTTTCTTT
CDR3aa: CASSFRLGPEAFF

d_gene: NA
j_gene: TRBJ2-7
abundance: NA
v_gene: TRBV29-1
CDR3nt: TGCAGCGTTGGTGGCGGGTACGAGCAGTACTTC
CDR3aa: CSVGGGYEQYF

d_gene: TRBD2
j_gene: TRBJ2-3
abundance: NA
v_gene: TRBV9
CDR3nt: TGTGCCAGCAGCGAGCCACCTTGGGCAGCGGGAGGCACAGATACGCAGTATTTT
CDR3aa: CASSEPPWAAGGTDTQYF

d_gene: TRBD2
j_gene: TRBJ2-1
abundance: once
v_gene: TRBV27
CDR3nt: TGTGCCAGCAGCGCCGCCGTAATTAGCGGGATGATCTTC
CDR3aa: CASSAAVISGMIF

d_gene: TRBD1
j_gene: TRBJ1-2
abundance: NA
v_gene: TRBV9
CDR3nt: TGTGCCAGCAGCGGTCACAGGGGTGCTGGCTACACCTTC
CDR3aa: CASSGHRGAGYTF

d_gene: TRBD2
j_gene: TRBJ2-3
abundance: once
v_gene: TRBV4-3
CDR3nt: TGCGCCAGCAGCCAAGATCGCGGACTAGCGGGACGCACAGATACGCAGTATTTT
CDR3aa: CASSQDRGLAGRTDTQYF

d_gene: NA
j_gene: TRBJ1-2
abundance: NA
v_gene: TRBV28
CDR3nt: TGTGCCAGCAGTTTCCCCGGGACATCCCGGCGCTTGGGCTACACCTTC
CDR3aa: CASSFPGTSRRLGYTF

d_gene: NA
j_gene: TRBJ2-5
abundance: few
v_gene: TRBV28
CDR3nt: TGTGCCAGCAGTTTTTCGGAGACCCAGTACTTC
CDR3aa: CASSFSETQYF

d_gene: NA
j_gene: TRBJ1-1
abundance: NA
v_gene: TRBV10-3
CDR3nt: TGTGCCATCAGTGAGAATGGCCCCTATGAAGCTTTCTTT
CDR3aa: CAISENGPYEAFF

d_gene: NA
j_gene: TRBJ2-6
abundance: NA
v_gene: TRBV6-5
CDR3nt: TGTGCCAGCAGTTACTCGTCTGAGACTGGGGCCAACGTCCTGACTTTC
CDR3aa: CASSYSSETGANVLTF

d_gene: NA
j_gene: TRBJ2-3
abundance: NA
v_gene: TRBV27
CDR3nt: TGTGCCAGCAGTTTTGAGGGACCCACAGATACGCAGTATTTT
CDR3aa: CASSFEGPTDTQYF

d_gene: NA
j_gene: TRBJ2-7
abundance: NA
v_gene: TRBV25-1
CDR3nt: TGTGCCAGCAGTGAGGGGACCACCTACGAGCAGTACTTC
CDR3aa: CASSEGTTYEQYF

d_gene: NA
j_gene: TRBJ2-1
abundance: NA
v_gene: TRBV27
CDR3nt: TGTGCCAGCAGCCTTATCCGGGGCGATGAGCAGTTCTTC
CDR3aa: CASSLIRGDEQFF

d_gene: NA
j_gene: TRBJ2-7
abundance: NA
v_gene: TRBV27
CDR3nt: TGTGCCAGCAATGGCGGGTCATCTAGATACGAGCAGTACTTC
CDR3aa: CASNGGSSRYEQYF

d_gene: TRBD1
j_gene: TRBJ2-6
abundance: NA
v_gene: TRBV11-2
CDR3nt: TGTGCCAGCAGCTCCGCCGGGACAGGTGCCAACGTCCTGACTTTC
CDR3aa: CASSSAGTGANVLTF

d_gene: NA
j_gene: TRBJ2-5
abundance: once
v_gene: TRBV11-2
CDR3nt: TGTGCCAGCAGCTTTAGTCCCACCGTTCGGGAGACCCAGTACTTC
CDR3aa: CASSFSPTVRETQYF

d_gene: TRBD1
j_gene: TRBJ2-7
abundance: NA
v_gene: TRBV5-4
CDR3nt: TGTGCCAGCAGGGACGCCGGGACAGGGACCTACGAGCAGTACTTC
CDR3aa: CASRDAGTGTYEQYF

d_gene: NA
j_gene: TRBJ1-3
abundance: NA
v_gene: TRBV11-2
CDR3nt: TGTGCCAGCAGCGCAAGGGATGGCAGGGAAGAGGGCACCATATATTTT
CDR3aa: CASSARDGREEGTIYF

d_gene: NA
j_gene: TRBJ1-1
abundance: NA
v_gene: TRBV9
CDR3nt: TGTGCCAGCAGCGTCAAGGGCAGACGGGGCACTGAAGCTTTCTTT
CDR3aa: CASSVKGRRGTEAFF

d_gene: TRBD2
j_gene: TRBJ2-2
abundance: NA
v_gene: TRBV7-9
CDR3nt: TGTGCCAGCAGCCCCGCCGGGACTAGCTCTTTTACCGGGGAGCTGTTTTTT
CDR3aa: CASSPAGTSSFTGELFF

d_gene: NA
j_gene: TRBJ2-1
abundance: NA
v_gene: TRBV5-4
CDR3nt: TGTGCCAGCAGCCCGGGACTCGTTGAGCAGTTCTTC
CDR3aa: CASSPGLVEQFF

d_gene: NA
j_gene: TRBJ1-5
abundance: NA
v_gene: TRBV7-2
CDR3nt: TGTGCCAGCAGCTCATTTACAGGGATCCAGCCCCAGCATTTT
CDR3aa: CASSSFTGIQPQHF

d_gene: TRBD1
j_gene: TRBJ2-1
abundance: NA
v_gene: TRBV11-2
CDR3nt: TGTGCCAGCAGCTATACCCTTCCCGGGACAGGGATCCATGAGCAGTTCTTC
CDR3aa: CASSYTLPGTGIHEQFF

d_gene: TRBD1
j_gene: TRBJ2-5
abundance: many
v_gene: TRBV30
CDR3nt: TGTGCCTGGAGTCCAGGGACAGCAGAGACCCAGTACTTC
CDR3aa: CAWSPGTAETQYF

d_gene: NA
j_gene: TRBJ1-1
abundance: NA
v_gene: TRBV2
CDR3nt: TGTGCCAGCAGTTTCCGACCGGGACTAGAGACTGAAGCTTTCTTT
CDR3aa: CASSFRPGLETEAFF

d_gene: NA
j_gene: TRBJ2-7
abundance: NA
v_gene: TRBV10-1
CDR3nt: TGCGCCAGCAGTGAATACCCTAACTACGAGCAGTACTTC
CDR3aa: CASSEYPNYEQYF

d_gene: NA
j_gene: TRBJ1-1
abundance: once
v_gene: TRBV5-8
CDR3nt: TGTGCCAGCAGCTTGCGGGTGAGGACATCGAACACTGAAGCTTTCTTT
CDR3aa: CASSLRVRTSNTEAFF

d_gene: NA
j_gene: TRBJ2-1
abundance: once
v_gene: TRBV6-5
CDR3nt: TGTGCCAGCAGTTCCGGCCACTCCTACAATGAGCAGTTCTTC
CDR3aa: CASSSGHSYNEQFF

d_gene: NA
j_gene: TRBJ1-1
abundance: NA
v_gene: TRBV5-1
CDR3nt: TGCGCCAGCAGGCCGACCTACCAGGGACAGAACACTGAAGCTTTCTTT
CDR3aa: CASRPTYQGQNTEAFF

d_gene: NA
j_gene: TRBJ2-2
abundance: NA
v_gene: TRBV7-9
CDR3nt: TGTGCCAGCAGCTTAGACAAACGGGGCTGGTCCGGGGAGCTGTTTTTT
CDR3aa: CASSLDKRGWSGELFF

d_gene: TRBD1
j_gene: TRBJ2-1
abundance: NA
v_gene: TRBV9
CDR3nt: TGTGCCAGCAGCGTGGGACAGATGAATGAGCAGTTCTTC
CDR3aa: CASSVGQMNEQFF

d_gene: NA
j_gene: TRBJ2-7
abundance: NA
v_gene: TRBV11-2
CDR3nt: TGTGCCAGCAGTCGACAGGACCTCGGGGACGAGCAGTACTTC
CDR3aa: CASSRQDLGDEQYF

d_gene: NA
j_gene: TRBJ2-7
abundance: NA
v_gene: TRBV29-1
CDR3nt: TGCAGCGTGGCGGAGGCACTCGAATTTAACGAGCAGTACTTC
CDR3aa: CSVAEALEFNEQYF

d_gene: NA
j_gene: TRBJ2-3
abundance: NA
v_gene: TRBV5-6
CDR3nt: TGTGCCAGCAGCTTGGATCGCAAAACTAGCACAGATACGCAGTATTTT
CDR3aa: CASSLDRKTSTDTQYF

d_gene: NA
j_gene: TRBJ1-2
abundance: NA
v_gene: TRBV7-9
CDR3nt: TGTGCCAGCAGCTTAGGGACAGTAGGTGGCTACACCTTC
CDR3aa: CASSLGTVGGYTF

d_gene: TRBD1
j_gene: TRBJ1-5
abundance: NA
v_gene: TRBV6-5
CDR3nt: TGTGCCAGCAGTCAGGGACAGAATCAGCCCCAGCATTTT
CDR3aa: CASSQGQNQPQHF

d_gene: NA
j_gene: TRBJ2-1
abundance: NA
v_gene: TRBV4-1
CDR3nt: TGCGCCAGCAGTCAGTACAATGAGCAGTTCTTC
CDR3aa: CASSQYNEQFF

d_gene: NA
j_gene: TRBJ2-1
abundance: NA
v_gene: TRBV27
CDR3nt: TGTGCCAGCAGTTGGGGTTACTCTGGAGGTGAGCAGTTCTTC
CDR3aa: CASSWGYSGGEQFF

d_gene: NA
j_gene: TRBJ1-2
abundance: NA
v_gene: TRBV5-1
CDR3nt: TGCGCCATTAGGGAGGGCTATGGCTACACCTTC
CDR3aa: CAIREGYGYTF

d_gene: NA
j_gene: TRBJ1-1
abundance: NA
v_gene: TRBV2
CDR3nt: TGTGCCAGCAGTGTTCCGGGTTCCGGGACCAGGGACACTGAAGCTTTCTTT
CDR3aa: CASSVPGSGTRDTEAFF

d_gene: NA
j_gene: TRBJ2-1
abundance: NA
v_gene: TRBV7-9
CDR3nt: TGTGCCAGCAGCCGTGGTAGGCCCTCCTCCTACAATGAGCAGTTCTTC
CDR3aa: CASSRGRPSSYNEQFF

d_gene: NA
j_gene: TRBJ2-7
abundance: few
v_gene: TRBV27
CDR3nt: TGTGCCAGCAGTGAAGGGGTGGGCTACGAGCAGTACTTC
CDR3aa: CASSEGVGYEQYF

d_gene: TRBD2
j_gene: TRBJ2-1
abundance: NA
v_gene: TRBV4-2
CDR3nt: TGTGCCAGCAGCCAAGACCCGGTCGCGGGAGGGTCTTACAATGAGCAGTTCTTC
CDR3aa: CASSQDPVAGGSYNEQFF

d_gene: TRBD2
j_gene: TRBJ2-7
abundance: NA
v_gene: TRBV27
CDR3nt: TGTGCCAGTACTAGCGGGAGCTACGAGCAGTACTTC
CDR3aa: CASTSGSYEQYF